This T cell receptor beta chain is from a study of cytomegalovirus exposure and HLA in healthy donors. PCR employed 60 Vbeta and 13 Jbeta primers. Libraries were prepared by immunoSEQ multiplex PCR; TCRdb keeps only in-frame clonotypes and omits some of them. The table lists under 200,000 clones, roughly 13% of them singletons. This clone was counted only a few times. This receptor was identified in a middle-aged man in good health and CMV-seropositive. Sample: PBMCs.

CDR3 sequence (DNA): TGTGCCAGCAGGTGGACAGCGAACACTGAAGCTTTCTTT. Translating gives CASRWTANTEAFF. The chain couples TRBV6-6 to TRBJ1-1, with D perhaps matching TRBD1 (6 bases). Per the germline V gene, CDR1 is MNHNY and CDR2 is SVGAGI (reference sequence). The CDR3 spans 13 residues. V was shortened by 6 bases and J by 1 base, with 9 bases between the two germline ends.